The source of this TCR beta chain is a study of cytomegalovirus exposure and HLA in healthy donors. Study-wide results and caveats: Later analysis revealed greater clonal expansion in HLA-associated TCR beta chains than in equally common others. With high specificity and sensitivity, the classifier reportedly diagnosed cytomegalovirus status. Cytomegalovirus-associated status was assigned to fewer than 200 TCR beta chains.

Donors were ostensibly healthy at sampling, although undocumented immune exposures were probable. V was clipped by 6 bases and J by 1 base; unmatched bases: 4. In germline, CDR1 is SNHLY, CDR2 FYNNEI. The CDR3 runs 14 residues. Primers for the PCR totalled 60 Vbeta and 13 Jbeta. The protocol was immunoSEQ multiplex PCR, while the TCRdb copy is restricted to in-frame clones and leaves out a portion. The sample carries over 100,000 clones, 74% recorded once. Comments on this clone: Its antigen remains unknown.

The source is a human donor in good health. Sequencing was carried out using PBMCs. The chain couples TRBV2 to TRBJ2-3, with 7 bases matching TRBD1. The CDR3 bases are TGTGCCAGCAGCAGACAGGGAGGCACAGATACGCAGTATTTT. This gives the protein CASSRQGGTDTQYF.